A single sample gave rise to the 5 T cell receptor beta chains below, sequenced in a study of beta chain features in type 1 diabetes. Regarding the study as a whole: TCRB CDR3s were moderately but significantly shorter in Type 1 diabetes patients in all four CD4+ subsets.

Every isolated RNA sample was fully reverse transcribed, so sequencing captured expressed TCRB transcripts. Using immunoSEQ multiplex PCR, the repertoire was profiled, and TCRdb retains in-frame clones only, with some absent. Among about 650,000 clones listed, around an eighth were seen once. Their target antigens are unknown. The sequenced sample was naive CD4+ T cells from blood. These TCRs come from a young man with type 1 diabetes.

The chain links TRBV27 to TRBJ1-6, with D unresolved. V lost 5 bases, J lost 13 bases, and 18 bases lay in between. Germline V gene data show CDR1 as MNHEY and CDR2 as SMNVEV (reference sequence). This CDR3 is built from 14 residues. This CDR3 is CASSPGAGGFPLHF. The CDR3 bases are TGTGCCAGCAGTCCCGGTGCGGGTGGTTTTCCCCTCCACTTT.

There are a few counts of this clone. The V call is TRBV15, the J call TRBJ2-3, with D perhaps TRBD1 or TRBD2 (5 bases each). This CDR3 contains 15 residues. CDR1 is LNHNV, CDR2 YYDKDF, per germline (reference sequence). Trimming removed 1 base at V and 6 bases at J, with 14 bases between. CDR3 in DNA: TGTGCCACCAGCAGAGGGGACGCCTACACGGATACGCAGTATTTT. Its translation: CATSRGDAYTDTQYF.

The chain combines TRBV7-8 with TRBJ1-2; D not certain. Germline CDR1 and CDR2: SGHVS and FQNEAQ. The CDR3 contains 13 residues. V lost 1 base, J lost 7 bases, and 10 bases lay in between. The DNA of the CDR3 is TGTGCCAGCAGCTTAGAAGTCTTGGGTGGCTACACCTTC. Translating gives CASSLEVLGGYTF.

This clone was detected many times. The gene calls are TRBV15 and TRBJ2-5; D is unresolved. This CDR3 spans 12 amino acids. Germline-derived CDR1 and CDR2 are LNHNV and YYDKDF (reference sequence). Trimming left V 6 bases short and J 1 base short, with 6 bases between. CDR3 DNA sequence: TGTGCCACCAGTACCTTCCAAGAGACCCAGTACTTC. This sequence encodes CATSTFQETQYF.

The table lists this clone with a few counts. The chain recombines TRBV7-8 with TRBJ1-5; D is uncertain. V shed 0 bases and J shed 6 bases, with 12 bases lying between them. CDR1 and CDR2 from the germline V gene are SGHVS and FQNEAQ. This CDR3 comprises 15 residues. As DNA, the CDR3 is TGTGCCAGCAGCTTAGCGTTATCGGTAATTCAGCCCCAGCATTTT. It is translated as CASSLALSVIQPQHF.